A single sample gave rise to the 5 T cell receptor beta chains below, sequenced in a study of vaccination effects on CD4 cells after COVID-19. CD4+ T cells specific for antigen were expanded with viral peptide pools by the ViraFEST assay before sequencing. Following 10 days of culture, CD4+ T cells were isolated. The participants, recipients of two vaccine doses, got either BNT162b2 or mRNA-1273. Libraries were prepared by immunoSEQ multiplex PCR; TCRdb keeps only in-frame clonotypes and omits some of them. The sample includes 65,000 to 75,000 clones, just under 75% seen only once; the top ten take about 1.6%. No antigen has been identified for these receptors. The starting material was CD4+ T cells from PBMCs cultured with HCoV-229E spike peptides, obtained after COVID-19 vaccination. Receptor source: a human donor who received a COVID-19 vaccine.

This chain uses TRBV7-3 with TRBJ2-1, with D tentatively TRBD2 (6 bases). V lost 4 bases to trimming and J lost 0 bases, with 13 bases between them. Germline CDR1 and CDR2: SGHTA and FQGTGA. The CDR3 loop spans 16 amino acids. The CDR3 is CASSSTGTSSYNEQFF. In nucleotides, the CDR3 is TGTGCCAGCAGCTCGACCGGGACTTCCTCCTACAATGAGCAGTTCTTC.

This clone was seen more than once but under ten times. The chain carries TRBV2 and TRBJ1-1; D gene uncertain. Deletions cut 6 bases from V and 1 base from J, with 3 bases between. CDR1 SNHLY and CDR2 FYNNEI come from the germline V gene. The CDR3 covers 11 residues. CDR3 loop: CASRENTEAFF. Written as DNA, the CDR3 is TGTGCCAGCAGAGAGAACACTGAAGCTTTCTTT. Based on the CDR3 plus reference TRBV2 and TRBJ1-1, the full variable domain is EPEVTQTPSHQVTQMGQEVILRCVPISNHLYFYWYRQILGQKVEFLVSFYNNEISEKSEIFDDQFSVERPDGSNFTLKIRSTKLEDSAMYFCASRENTEAFFGQGTRLTVV.

This rearrangement joins TRBV19 to TRBJ1-1, with 10 bases aligning to TRBD1. CDR1 and CDR2 from the germline V gene are LNHDA and SQIVND (reference sequence). Unmatched junction bases numbered 6, after V lost 7 bases and J lost 4 bases. The CDR3 contains 14 residues. The CDR3 spells CASTPRTGGTEAFF. The CDR3 region has the DNA TGTGCCAGTACACCTCGGACAGGGGGCACTGAAGCTTTCTTT.

The chain employs TRBV18 and TRBJ2-5; 7 bases map to TRBD2. Trimming took 3 bases from V and 7 from J; bases not matched to a gene: 14. CDR3 length equals 16 residues. The germline CDR1 and CDR2 sequences are KGHSH and LQKENI. The CDR3 loop reads CASSPTGGGALGTQYF. CDR3 coding DNA: TGTGCCAGCTCACCGACGGGCGGGGGAGCCCTGGGGACCCAGTACTTC.

V is TRBV30 and J is TRBJ1-1; D may be TRBD1 (6 bases). The CDR3 totals 15 residues. CDR1 is GTSNPN and CDR2 is SVGIG in the germline V gene (reference sequence). With 4 bases removed from V and 0 bases from J, the gap between germline ends came to 15 bases. CDR3 bases: TGTGCCTGGAATTGCGGGGGCCACATGAACACTGAAGCTTTCTTT. Protein product: CAWNCGGHMNTEAFF.